This T cell receptor beta chain was retrieved from a study of T cell repertoires in cytomegalovirus infection. Overall study context: Well-studied HLA-B-restricted epitopes and recently identified HLA-C-restricted epitopes of CMV were both used in the study. An indication of both CMV infection and matching HLA type came from public TCR beta signatures.

TCRdb re-derived calls from the reads in MiXCR, one entry per CDR3 protein. The sample contains some 560,000 distinct CDR3 sequences, 40% of which appear only once. General study points: Frequencies of public TCR beta families were cumulated, and this identified carriers of CMV plus the relevant HLA. Ex vivo, HLA-C-restricted CMV-specific TCR beta clonotypes prevailed over the rest of the response.

This clonotype was observed a handful of times. What it recognizes is unknown. V was pared by 4 bases and J by 7 bases, with 10 bases of the junction left unmatched. CDR1 and CDR2 (germline): SGHTA, FQGNSA. The CDR3 is 16 amino acids. The chain carries TRBV7-2 and TRBJ2-1, with 10 bases aligning to TRBD2. The sequences come from cultured PBMCs, collected from culture after CMV antigen stimulation. This TCR came from a human donor in good health (CMV status not recorded). Some clones in this sample may be carry-over from other donors' samples. CDR3: CASSSRALAGINEQFF. As DNA, the CDR3 is TGTGCCAGCAGCTCGAGGGCACTAGCGGGAATTAATGAGCAGTTCTTC.